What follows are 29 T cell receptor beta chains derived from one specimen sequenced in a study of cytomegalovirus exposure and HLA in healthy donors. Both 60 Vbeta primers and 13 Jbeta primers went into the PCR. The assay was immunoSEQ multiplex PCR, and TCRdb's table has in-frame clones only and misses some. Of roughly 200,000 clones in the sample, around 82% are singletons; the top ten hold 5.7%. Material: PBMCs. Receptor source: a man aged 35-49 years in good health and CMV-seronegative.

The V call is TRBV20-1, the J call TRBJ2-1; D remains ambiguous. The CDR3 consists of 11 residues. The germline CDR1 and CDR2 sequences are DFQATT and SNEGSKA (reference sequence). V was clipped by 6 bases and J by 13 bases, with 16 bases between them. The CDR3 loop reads CSAPNEVVQFF. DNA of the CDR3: TGCAGTGCCCCCAACGAGGTGGTCCAGTTCTTC.

As DNA, the CDR3 is TGTGCCAGCAGCGCACTAGGGACAGTGGGGACTGAAGCTTTCTTT. Its protein is CASSALGTVGTEAFF. The rearrangement uses TRBV5-6 and TRBJ1-1; 7 nucleotides match TRBD1. Germline CDR1 reads SGHDT; CDR2 reads YYEEEE. The CDR3 covers 15 residues. Trimming took 4 bases from V and 5 from J; bases not matched to a gene: 11.

CDR3 region: CAWDRNSPLHF. DNA for the CDR3: TGTGCCTGGGACAGAAATTCACCCCTCCACTTT. The chain links TRBV30 to TRBJ1-6; D may be TRBD1 (5 bases). In germline, CDR1 is GTSNPN, CDR2 SVGIG (reference sequence). Trimming cost V 5 bases and J 7 bases, with 6 bases left between them. This CDR3 has 11 amino acids.

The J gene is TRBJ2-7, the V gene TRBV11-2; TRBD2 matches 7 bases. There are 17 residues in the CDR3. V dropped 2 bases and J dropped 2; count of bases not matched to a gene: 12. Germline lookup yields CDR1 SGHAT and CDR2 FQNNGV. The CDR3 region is CASSLTSGGGFPYEQYF. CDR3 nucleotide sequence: TGTGCCAGCAGCTTAACGTCTGGCGGGGGATTTCCCTACGAGCAGTACTTC.

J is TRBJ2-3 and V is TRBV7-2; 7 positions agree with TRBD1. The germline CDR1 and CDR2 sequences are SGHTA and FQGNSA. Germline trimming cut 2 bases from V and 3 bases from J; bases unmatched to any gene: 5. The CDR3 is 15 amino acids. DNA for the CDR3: TGTGCCAGCAGCTTACCGACAGGGTTTACAGATACGCAGTATTTT. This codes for CASSLPTGFTDTQYF.

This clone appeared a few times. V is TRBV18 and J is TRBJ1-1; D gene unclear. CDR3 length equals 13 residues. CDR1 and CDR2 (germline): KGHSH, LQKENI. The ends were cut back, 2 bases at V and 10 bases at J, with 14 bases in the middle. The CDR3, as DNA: TGTGCCAGCTCACCAGAACAGTCTTTTGTAGCTTTCTTT. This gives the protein CASSPEQSFVAFF.

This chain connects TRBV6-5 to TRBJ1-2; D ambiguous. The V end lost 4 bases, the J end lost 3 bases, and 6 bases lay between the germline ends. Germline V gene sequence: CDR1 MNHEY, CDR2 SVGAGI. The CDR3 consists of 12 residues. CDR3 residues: CASSSQDYGYTF. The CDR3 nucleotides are TGTGCCAGCAGTTCCCAGGACTATGGCTACACCTTC.

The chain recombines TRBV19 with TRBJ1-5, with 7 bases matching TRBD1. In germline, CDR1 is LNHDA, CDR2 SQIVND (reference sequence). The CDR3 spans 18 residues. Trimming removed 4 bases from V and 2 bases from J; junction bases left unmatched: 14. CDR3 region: CASSTIPGQDGGNQPQHF. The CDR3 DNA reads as TGTGCCAGTAGTACTATTCCTGGACAGGATGGTGGCAATCAGCCCCAGCATTTT.

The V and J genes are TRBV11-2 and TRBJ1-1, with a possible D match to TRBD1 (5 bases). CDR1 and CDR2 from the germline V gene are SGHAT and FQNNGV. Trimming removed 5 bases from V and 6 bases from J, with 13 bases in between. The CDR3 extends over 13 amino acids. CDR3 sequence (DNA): TGTGCCAGCAGCGTTTCAAGGGGTGCTGAAGCTTTCTTT. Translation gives CASSVSRGAEAFF.

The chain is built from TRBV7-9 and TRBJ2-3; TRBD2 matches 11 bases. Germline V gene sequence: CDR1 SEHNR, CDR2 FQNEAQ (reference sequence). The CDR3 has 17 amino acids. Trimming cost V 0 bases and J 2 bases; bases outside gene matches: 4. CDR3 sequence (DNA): TGTGCCAGCAGCTTAGCTGTAGCGGGAGGGTTCACAGATACGCAGTATTTT. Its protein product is CASSLAVAGGFTDTQYF.

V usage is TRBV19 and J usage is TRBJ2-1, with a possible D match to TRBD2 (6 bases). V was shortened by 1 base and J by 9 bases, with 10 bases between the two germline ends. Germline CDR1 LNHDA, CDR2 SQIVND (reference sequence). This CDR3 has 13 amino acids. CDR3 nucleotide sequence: TGTGCCAGTAGTATAGCGACTAGTGGTGAGCAGTTCTTC. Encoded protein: CASSIATSGEQFF.

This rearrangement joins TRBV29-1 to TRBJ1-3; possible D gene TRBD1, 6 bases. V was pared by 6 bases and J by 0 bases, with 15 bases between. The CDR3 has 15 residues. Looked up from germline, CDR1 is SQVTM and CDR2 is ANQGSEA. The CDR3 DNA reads TGCAGCGTCCGCACAGGGAGTCTCTCTGGAAACACCATATATTTT. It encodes CSVRTGSLSGNTIYF. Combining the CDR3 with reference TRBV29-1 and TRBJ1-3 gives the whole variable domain SAVISQKPSRDICQRGTSLTIQCQVDSQVTMMFWYRQQPGQSLTLIATANQGSEATYESGFVIDKFPISRPNLTFSTLTVSNMSPEDSSIYLCSVRTGSLSGNTIYFGEGSWLTVV.

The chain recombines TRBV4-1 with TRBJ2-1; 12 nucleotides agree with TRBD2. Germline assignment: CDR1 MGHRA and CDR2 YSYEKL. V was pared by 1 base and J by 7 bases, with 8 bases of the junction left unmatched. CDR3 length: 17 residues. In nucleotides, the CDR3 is TGCGCCAGCAGCCAAGTGGCTAGCGGGAGGGTAAATAATGAGCAGTTCTTC. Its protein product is CASSQVASGRVNNEQFF.

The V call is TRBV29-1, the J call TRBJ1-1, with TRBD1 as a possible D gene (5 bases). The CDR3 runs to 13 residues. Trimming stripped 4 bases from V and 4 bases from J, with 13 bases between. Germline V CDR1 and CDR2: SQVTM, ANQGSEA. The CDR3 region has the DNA TGCAGCGTTGGGTTCAGGGTCGGCACTGAAGCTTTCTTT. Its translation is CSVGFRVGTEAFF.

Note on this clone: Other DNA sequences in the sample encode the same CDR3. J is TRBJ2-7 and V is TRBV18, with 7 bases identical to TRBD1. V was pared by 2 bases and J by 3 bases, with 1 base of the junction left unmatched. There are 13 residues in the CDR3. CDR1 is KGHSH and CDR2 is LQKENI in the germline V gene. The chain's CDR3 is CASSPRDSYEQYF. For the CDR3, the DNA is TGTGCCAGCTCACCAAGGGACAGCTACGAGCAGTACTTC.

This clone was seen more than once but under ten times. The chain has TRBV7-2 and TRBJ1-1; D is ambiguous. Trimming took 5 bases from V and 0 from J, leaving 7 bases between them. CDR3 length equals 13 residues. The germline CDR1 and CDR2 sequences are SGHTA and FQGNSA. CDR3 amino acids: CASSPYLNTEAFF. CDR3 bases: TGTGCCAGCAGCCCCTACTTGAACACTGAAGCTTTCTTT. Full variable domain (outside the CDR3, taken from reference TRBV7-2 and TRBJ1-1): GAGVSQSPSNKVTEKGKDVELRCDPISGHTALYWYRQSLGQGLEFLIYFQGNSAPDKSGLPSDRFSAERTGGSVSTLTIQRTQQEDSAVYLCASSPYLNTEAFFGQGTRLTVV.

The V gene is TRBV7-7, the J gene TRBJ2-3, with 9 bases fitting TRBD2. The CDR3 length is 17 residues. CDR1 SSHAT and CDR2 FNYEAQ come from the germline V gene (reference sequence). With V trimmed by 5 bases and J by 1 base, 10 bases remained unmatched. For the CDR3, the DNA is TGTGCCAGCAGCCCGAACTTGGCTAGCGGGGGCACAGATACGCAGTATTTT. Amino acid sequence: CASSPNLASGGTDTQYF.

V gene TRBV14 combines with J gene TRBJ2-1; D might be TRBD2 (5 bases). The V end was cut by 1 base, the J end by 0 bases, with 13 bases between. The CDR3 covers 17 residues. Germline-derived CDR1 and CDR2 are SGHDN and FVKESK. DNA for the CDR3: TGTGCCAGCAGCCAAGGTTTATCGCGGGCCTCCTACAATGAGCAGTTCTTC. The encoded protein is CASSQGLSRASYNEQFF.

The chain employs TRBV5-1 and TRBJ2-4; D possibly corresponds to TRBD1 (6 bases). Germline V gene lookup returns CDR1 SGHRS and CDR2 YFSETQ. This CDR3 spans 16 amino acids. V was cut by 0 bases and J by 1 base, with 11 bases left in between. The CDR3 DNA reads TGCGCCAGCAGCTTGGCCCCTCAGGGGGCCAAAAACATTCAGTACTTC. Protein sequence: CASSLAPQGAKNIQYF.

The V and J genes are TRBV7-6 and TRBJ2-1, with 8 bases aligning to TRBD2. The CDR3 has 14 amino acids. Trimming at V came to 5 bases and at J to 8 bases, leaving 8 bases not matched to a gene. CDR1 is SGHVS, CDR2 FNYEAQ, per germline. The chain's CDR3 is CASSQNGRGDEQFF. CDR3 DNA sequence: TGTGCCAGCAGCCAAAATGGGCGGGGGGATGAGCAGTTCTTC.

CDR3 sequence (DNA): TGTGCCAGCAGCTTGGAAGTCGGTTCCTACAATGAGCAGTTCTTC. Translated: CASSLEVGSYNEQFF. This sequence joins TRBV5-8 and TRBJ2-1; D not certain. The CDR3 length is 15 residues. Trimming stripped 0 bases from V and 1 base from J, with 8 bases between. Looked up from germline, CDR1 is SGHTS and CDR2 is YDEGEE.

This chain's CDR3 is CASSQVMTSGDSYNEQFF. In DNA form, the CDR3 reads TGCGCCAGCAGCCAAGTCATGACTAGCGGGGACTCCTACAATGAGCAGTTCTTC. This chain joins TRBV4-1 and TRBJ2-1; 11 positions match TRBD2. Germline V CDR1 and CDR2: MGHRA, YSYEKL. This CDR3 has 18 residues. With 1 base clipped from V and 0 bases from J, the junction kept 5 bases outside the gene matches.

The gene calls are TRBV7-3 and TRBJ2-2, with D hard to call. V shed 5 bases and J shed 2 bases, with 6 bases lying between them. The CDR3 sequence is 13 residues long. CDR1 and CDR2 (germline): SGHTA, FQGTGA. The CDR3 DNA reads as TGTGCCAGCAGCCCTAGAAACACCGGGGAGCTGTTTTTT. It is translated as CASSPRNTGELFF.

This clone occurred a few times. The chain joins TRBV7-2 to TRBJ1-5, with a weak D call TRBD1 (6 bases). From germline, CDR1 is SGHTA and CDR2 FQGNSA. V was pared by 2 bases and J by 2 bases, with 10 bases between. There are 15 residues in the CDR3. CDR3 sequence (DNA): TGTGCCAGCAGCTTAATGGGGGCGGGCAATCAGCCCCAGCATTTT. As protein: CASSLMGAGNQPQHF.

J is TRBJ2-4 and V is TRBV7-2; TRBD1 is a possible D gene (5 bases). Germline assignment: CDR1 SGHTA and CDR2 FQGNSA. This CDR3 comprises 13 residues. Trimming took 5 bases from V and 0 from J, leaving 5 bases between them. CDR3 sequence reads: CASSRGAKNIQYF. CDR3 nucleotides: TGTGCCAGCAGCAGGGGAGCCAAAAACATTCAGTACTTC.

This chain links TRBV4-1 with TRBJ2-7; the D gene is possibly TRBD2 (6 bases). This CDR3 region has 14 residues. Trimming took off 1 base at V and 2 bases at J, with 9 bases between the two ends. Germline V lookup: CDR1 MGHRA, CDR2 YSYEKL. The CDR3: CASSQGDFAYEQYF. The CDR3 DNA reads TGCGCCAGCAGCCAAGGGGACTTCGCCTACGAGCAGTACTTC.

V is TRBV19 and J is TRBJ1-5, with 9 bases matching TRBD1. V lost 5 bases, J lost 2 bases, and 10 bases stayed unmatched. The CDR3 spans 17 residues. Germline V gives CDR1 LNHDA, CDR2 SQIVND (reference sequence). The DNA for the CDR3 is TGTGCCAGTAGTTATACAGGACAGGGGAATCGCAATCAGCCCCAGCATTTT. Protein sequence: CASSYTGQGNRNQPQHF.

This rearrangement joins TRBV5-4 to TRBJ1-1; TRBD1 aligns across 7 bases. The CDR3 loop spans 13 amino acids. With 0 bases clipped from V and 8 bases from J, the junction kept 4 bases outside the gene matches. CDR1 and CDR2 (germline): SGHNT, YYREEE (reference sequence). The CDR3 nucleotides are TGTGCCAGCAGCTTGGGAGGGGGCAGGGAAGCTTTCTTT. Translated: CASSLGGGREAFF.

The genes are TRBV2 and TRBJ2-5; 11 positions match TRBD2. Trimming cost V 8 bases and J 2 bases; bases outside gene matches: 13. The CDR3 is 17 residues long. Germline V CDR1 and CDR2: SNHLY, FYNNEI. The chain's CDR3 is CASGGLTSGGPQETQYF. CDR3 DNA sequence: TGTGCCAGCGGTGGACTTACTAGCGGGGGTCCTCAAGAGACCCAGTACTTC.